This TCR beta chain emerged from a study of Ad26.COV2.S vaccination and SARS-CoV-2 variants. Looking at the study overall: Once, or twice with 56 days between doses, Ad26.COV2.S was given intramuscularly. Regarding the study as a whole: Breadth of non-spike TCRs did not differ between vaccinees and placebo recipients.

This clone was counted only a few times. Its cognate antigen is unknown. Measured with immunoSEQ multiplex PCR; TCRdb has only the in-frame clones, and not every one. The sample comprises 250,000 or so clones, around 88% of which are singletons, and roughly 3% rests with the top ten. The treatment here: over 15 received Ad26.COV2.S at low or high dose, single or two shots; 5 received placebo; per-sample allocation not given. Sample collection was performed on day 63 after the first vaccine or placebo injection. The CDR3 sequence is 16 residues long. The germline V gene has CDR1 SGDLS and CDR2 YYNGEE. V dropped 0 bases and J dropped 1 base, with 13 bases sitting between them.

V is TRBV9 and J is TRBJ2-5; D perhaps matches TRBD2 (7 bases). This sequence originates from a person aged 18-65 years who received the Ad26.COV2.S COVID-19 vaccine or a placebo. The sequencing here drew on peripheral blood, taken in a trial of Ad26.COV2.S vaccine versus placebo. The CDR3 region has the DNA TGTGCCAGCAGCGTAGCCGCCCGGGGGGCCCAAGAGACCCAGTACTTC. It yields the protein CASSVAARGAQETQYF.